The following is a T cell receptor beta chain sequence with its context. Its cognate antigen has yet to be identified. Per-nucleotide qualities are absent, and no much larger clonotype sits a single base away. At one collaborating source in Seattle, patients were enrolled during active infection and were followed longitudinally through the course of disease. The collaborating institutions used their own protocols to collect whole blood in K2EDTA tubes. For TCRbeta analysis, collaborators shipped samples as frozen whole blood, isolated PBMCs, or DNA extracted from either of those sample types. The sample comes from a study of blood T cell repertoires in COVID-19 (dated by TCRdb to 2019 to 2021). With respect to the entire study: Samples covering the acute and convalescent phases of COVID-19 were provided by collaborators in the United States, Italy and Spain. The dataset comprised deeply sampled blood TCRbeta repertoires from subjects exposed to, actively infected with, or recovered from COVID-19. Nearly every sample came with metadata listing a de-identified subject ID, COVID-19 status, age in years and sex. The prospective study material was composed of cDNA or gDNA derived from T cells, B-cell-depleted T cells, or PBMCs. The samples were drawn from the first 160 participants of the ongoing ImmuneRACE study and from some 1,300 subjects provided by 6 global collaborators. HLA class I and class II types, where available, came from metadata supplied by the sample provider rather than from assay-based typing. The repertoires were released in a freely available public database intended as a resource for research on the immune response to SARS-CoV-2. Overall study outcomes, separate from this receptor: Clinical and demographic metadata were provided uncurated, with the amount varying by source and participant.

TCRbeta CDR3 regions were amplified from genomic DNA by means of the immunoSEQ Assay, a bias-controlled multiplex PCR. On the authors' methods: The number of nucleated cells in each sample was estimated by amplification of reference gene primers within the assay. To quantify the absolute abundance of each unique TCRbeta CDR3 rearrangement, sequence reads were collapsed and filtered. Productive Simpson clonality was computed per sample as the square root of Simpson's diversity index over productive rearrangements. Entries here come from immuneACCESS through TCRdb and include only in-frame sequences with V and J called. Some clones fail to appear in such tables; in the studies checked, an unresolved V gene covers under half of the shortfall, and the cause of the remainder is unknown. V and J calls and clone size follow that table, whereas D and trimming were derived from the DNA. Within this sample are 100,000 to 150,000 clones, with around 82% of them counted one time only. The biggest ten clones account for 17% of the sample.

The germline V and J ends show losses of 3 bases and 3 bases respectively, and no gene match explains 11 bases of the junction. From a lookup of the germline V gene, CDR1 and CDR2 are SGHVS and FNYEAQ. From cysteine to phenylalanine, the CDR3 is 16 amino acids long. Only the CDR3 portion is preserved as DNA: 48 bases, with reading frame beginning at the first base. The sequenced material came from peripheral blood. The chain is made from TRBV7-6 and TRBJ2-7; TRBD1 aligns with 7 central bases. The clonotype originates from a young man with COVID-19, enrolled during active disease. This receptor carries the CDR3 CASSFLMTGSLYEQYF. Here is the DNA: TGTGCCAGCAGCTTCCTAATGACAGGGTCCCTCTACGAGCAGTACTTC.